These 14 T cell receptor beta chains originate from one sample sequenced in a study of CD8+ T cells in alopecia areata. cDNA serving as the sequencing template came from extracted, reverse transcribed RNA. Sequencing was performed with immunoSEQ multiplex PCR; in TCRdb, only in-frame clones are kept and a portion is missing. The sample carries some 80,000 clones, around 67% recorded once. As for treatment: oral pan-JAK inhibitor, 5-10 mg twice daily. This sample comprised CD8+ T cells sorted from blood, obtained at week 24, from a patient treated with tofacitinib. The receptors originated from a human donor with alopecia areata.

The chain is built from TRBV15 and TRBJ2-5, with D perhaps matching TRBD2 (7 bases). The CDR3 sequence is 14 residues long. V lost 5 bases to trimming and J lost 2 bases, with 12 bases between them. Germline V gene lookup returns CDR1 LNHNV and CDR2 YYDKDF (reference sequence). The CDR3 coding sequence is TGTGCCACCAGCCCAGAGGGGGGGCAAGAGACCCAGTACTTC. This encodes CATSPEGGQETQYF.

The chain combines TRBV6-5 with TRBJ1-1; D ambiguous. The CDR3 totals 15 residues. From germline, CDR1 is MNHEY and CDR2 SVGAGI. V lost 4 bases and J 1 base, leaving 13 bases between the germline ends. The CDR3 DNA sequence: TGTGCCAGCAGTTTCCATACAGCGGGGAACACTGAAGCTTTCTTT. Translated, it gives CASSFHTAGNTEAFF.

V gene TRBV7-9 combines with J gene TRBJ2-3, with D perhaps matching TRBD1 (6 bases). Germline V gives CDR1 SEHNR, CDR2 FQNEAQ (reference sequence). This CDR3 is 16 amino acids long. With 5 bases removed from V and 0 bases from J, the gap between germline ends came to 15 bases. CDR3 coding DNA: TGTGCCAGCAGCCCTGCCGCAGGGGCCAGCACAGATACGCAGTATTTT. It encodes CASSPAAGASTDTQYF.

For the CDR3, the DNA is TGTGCCAGCAGTCCAGTGGGAACCGGGGAGCTGTTTTTT. Its translation is CASSPVGTGELFF. The V gene is TRBV6-5, the J gene TRBJ2-2, with D hard to call. The V end was cut by 5 bases, the J end by 5 bases, with 9 bases between. The CDR3 is made up of 13 amino acids. Germline V gene sequence: CDR1 MNHEY, CDR2 SVGAGI.

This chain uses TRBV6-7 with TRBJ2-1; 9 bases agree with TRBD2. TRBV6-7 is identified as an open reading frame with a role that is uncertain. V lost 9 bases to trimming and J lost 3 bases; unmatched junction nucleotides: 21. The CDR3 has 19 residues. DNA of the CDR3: TGTGCCAGTTTCGGGCGAACTAAGGCGGGAGGGAGGTACTACAATGAGCAGTTCTTC. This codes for CASFGRTKAGGRYYNEQFF.

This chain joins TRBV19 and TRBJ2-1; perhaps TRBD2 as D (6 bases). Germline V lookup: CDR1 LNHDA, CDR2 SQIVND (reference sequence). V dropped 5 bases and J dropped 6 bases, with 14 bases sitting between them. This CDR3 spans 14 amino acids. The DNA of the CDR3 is TGTGCCAGTAGTCTCGGGACTGGAGGCAATGAGCAGTTCTTC. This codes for CASSLGTGGNEQFF.

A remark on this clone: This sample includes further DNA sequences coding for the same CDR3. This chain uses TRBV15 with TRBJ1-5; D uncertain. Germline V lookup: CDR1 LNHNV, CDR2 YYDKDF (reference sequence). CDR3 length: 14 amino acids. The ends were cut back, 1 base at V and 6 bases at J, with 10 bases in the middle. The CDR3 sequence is CATSRVIGSQPQHF. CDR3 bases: TGTGCCACCAGCAGAGTAATCGGTAGTCAGCCCCAGCATTTT.

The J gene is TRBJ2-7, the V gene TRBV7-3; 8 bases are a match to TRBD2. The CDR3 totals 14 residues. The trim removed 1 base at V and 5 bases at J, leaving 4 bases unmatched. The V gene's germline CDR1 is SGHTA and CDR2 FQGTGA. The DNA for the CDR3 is TGTGCCAGCAGCTTAAAAGCGGGAGATAACGAGCAGTACTTC. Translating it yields CASSLKAGDNEQYF.

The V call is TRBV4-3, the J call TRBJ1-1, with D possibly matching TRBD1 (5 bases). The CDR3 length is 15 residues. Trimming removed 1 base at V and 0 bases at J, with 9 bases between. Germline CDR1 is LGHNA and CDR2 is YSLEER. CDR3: CASSQADSLNTEAFF. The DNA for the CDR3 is TGCGCCAGCAGCCAAGCCGACAGCTTGAACACTGAAGCTTTCTTT.

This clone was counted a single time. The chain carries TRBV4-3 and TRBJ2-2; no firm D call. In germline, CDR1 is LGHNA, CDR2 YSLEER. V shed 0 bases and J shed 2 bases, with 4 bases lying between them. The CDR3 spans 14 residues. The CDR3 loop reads CASSQEANTGELFF. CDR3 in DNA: TGCGCCAGCAGCCAAGAGGCTAACACCGGGGAGCTGTTTTTT.

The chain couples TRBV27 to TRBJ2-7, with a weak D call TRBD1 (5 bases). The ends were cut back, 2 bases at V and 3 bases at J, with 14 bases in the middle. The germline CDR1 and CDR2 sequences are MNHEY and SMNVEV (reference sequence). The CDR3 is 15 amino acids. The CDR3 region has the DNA TGTGCCAGCAGTTTAAGGGGCGTAGGGTACTACGAGCAGTACTTC. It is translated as CASSLRGVGYYEQYF.

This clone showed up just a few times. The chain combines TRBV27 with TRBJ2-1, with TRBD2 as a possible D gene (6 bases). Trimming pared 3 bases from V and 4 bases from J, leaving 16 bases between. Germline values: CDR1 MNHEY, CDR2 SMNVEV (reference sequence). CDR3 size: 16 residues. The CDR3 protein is CASSFLGGAAYNEQFF. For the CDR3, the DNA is TGTGCCAGCAGTTTCCTCGGCGGGGCCGCATACAATGAGCAGTTCTTC.

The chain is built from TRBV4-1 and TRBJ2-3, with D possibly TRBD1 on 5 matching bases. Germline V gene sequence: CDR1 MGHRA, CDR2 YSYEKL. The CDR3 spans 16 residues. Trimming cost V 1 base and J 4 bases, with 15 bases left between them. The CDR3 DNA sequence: TGCGCCAGCAGCCAAGGGACGACCCTCAGGGCAGATACGCAGTATTTT. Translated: CASSQGTTLRADTQYF.

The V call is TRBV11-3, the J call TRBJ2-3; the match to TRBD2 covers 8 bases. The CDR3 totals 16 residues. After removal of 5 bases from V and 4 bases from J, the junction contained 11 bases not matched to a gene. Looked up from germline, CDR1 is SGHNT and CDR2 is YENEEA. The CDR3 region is CASSPTGAGESDTQYF. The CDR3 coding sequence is TGTGCCAGCAGCCCCACCGGAGCGGGAGAGTCAGATACGCAGTATTTT.